This is a list of T cell receptor beta chains from one sample in a study of cytomegalovirus exposure and HLA in healthy donors. Sequenced by immunoSEQ multiplex PCR; TCRdb stores in-frame clones only, minus some. The sample has more than 100,000 clones, about 75% seen once. Sequencing was done on a sample of PBMCs. These receptors all stem from a man between 60 and 75 years old in good health and CMV-seropositive. CDR3s include the opening cysteine and the closing phenylalanine or tryptophan. A D gene is named only where the DNA matches it firmly. Clone size is not always given. Where it is, it says once, few, many or a class for expanded clones.

v_gene: TRBV28
d_gene: TRBD2
j_gene: TRBJ2-4
abundance: -
CDR3nt: TGTGCCATCGGGAGGGCAACAATAGCCAAAAACAGTCAGTACTTC
CDR3aa: CAIGRATIAKNSQYF

v_gene: TRBV15
d_gene: TRBD1
j_gene: TRBJ1-1
abundance: -
CDR3nt: TGTGCCACCACAGACAGGGTTAGTGGTAGTGAAGCTTTCTTT
CDR3aa: CATTDRVSGSEAFF

v_gene: TRBV11-2
d_gene: -
j_gene: TRBJ2-2
abundance: -
CDR3nt: TGTGCCAGCAGCTTATTCCTAGCGACGGTGTCCGGGGAGCTGTTTTTT
CDR3aa: CASSLFLATVSGELFF

v_gene: TRBV28
d_gene: TRBD1
j_gene: TRBJ1-2
abundance: -
CDR3nt: TGTGCCAGCAGACCGGGACAGGGCGGGGGCTACACCTTC
CDR3aa: CASRPGQGGGYTF

v_gene: TRBV7-3
d_gene: -
j_gene: TRBJ2-6
abundance: -
CDR3nt: TGTGCCAGCAGCTTGTCGCGCTCTGGGGCCAACGGCCTGACTTTC
CDR3aa: CASSLSRSGANGLTF

v_gene: TRBV11-1
d_gene: TRBD2
j_gene: TRBJ2-7
abundance: once
CDR3nt: TGTGCCAGCAGCACCGCGGGGGGTAGCGAGCAGTACTTC
CDR3aa: CASSTAGGSEQYF

v_gene: TRBV29-1
d_gene: TRBD2
j_gene: TRBJ2-1
abundance: -
CDR3nt: TGCAGCGTGCTAGCGGGGACCCTGAATGAGCAGTTCTTC
CDR3aa: CSVLAGTLNEQFF

v_gene: TRBV5-1
d_gene: TRBD2
j_gene: TRBJ2-4
abundance: few
CDR3nt: TGCGCCAGCAGCCTCGGGACTAGCGGGAAAGTCTACATTCAGTACTTC
CDR3aa: CASSLGTSGKVYIQYF

v_gene: TRBV5-1
d_gene: -
j_gene: TRBJ1-4
abundance: -
CDR3nt: TGCGCCAGCAGCTTTCGGGCAGGGGATGAAAAACTGTTTTTT
CDR3aa: CASSFRAGDEKLFF

v_gene: TRBV10-2
d_gene: -
j_gene: TRBJ2-7
abundance: few
CDR3nt: TGCGCCAGCAGAAAACAGGGATACGAGCAGTACTTC
CDR3aa: CASRKQGYEQYF

v_gene: TRBV4-1
d_gene: -
j_gene: TRBJ2-6
abundance: -
CDR3nt: TGCGCCAGCAGCCTAAGCCGGTCTGGGGCCAACGTCCTGACTTTC
CDR3aa: CASSLSRSGANVLTF

v_gene: TRBV6-1
d_gene: TRBD2
j_gene: TRBJ2-7
abundance: -
CDR3nt: TGTGCCAGCAGTGGGAGAAGCGGGAGAGGCTCCTACGAGCAGTACTTC
CDR3aa: CASSGRSGRGSYEQYF

v_gene: TRBV28
d_gene: TRBD2
j_gene: TRBJ2-7
abundance: -
CDR3nt: TGTGCCAGCAGCCACGGACTAGCGTTAGATGGGGAGCAGTACTTC
CDR3aa: CASSHGLALDGEQYF

v_gene: TRBV5-1
d_gene: TRBD2
j_gene: TRBJ2-1
abundance: -
CDR3nt: TGCGCCAGCAGCTTAGGCGGGAGGGATTACAATGAGCAGTTCTTC
CDR3aa: CASSLGGRDYNEQFF

v_gene: TRBV6-4
d_gene: TRBD1
j_gene: TRBJ2-1
abundance: -
CDR3nt: TGTGCCAGCAGTGAACCGGGACAGGGGGACAATGAGCAGTTCTTC
CDR3aa: CASSEPGQGDNEQFF

v_gene: TRBV9
d_gene: -
j_gene: TRBJ2-2
abundance: -
CDR3nt: TGTGCCAGCAGCGCCAAGACAAAAAAGAACACCGGGGAGCTGTTTTTT
CDR3aa: CASSAKTKKNTGELFF

v_gene: TRBV5-1
d_gene: TRBD2
j_gene: TRBJ2-3
abundance: -
CDR3nt: TGCGCCAGCAGCCGGACTAGCGGGACAGATACGCAGTATTTT
CDR3aa: CASSRTSGTDTQYF

v_gene: TRBV9
d_gene: -
j_gene: TRBJ2-5
abundance: -
CDR3nt: TGTGCCAGCAGCCCTCGACAGTATGGAGAGACCCAGTACTTC
CDR3aa: CASSPRQYGETQYF

v_gene: TRBV5-1
d_gene: -
j_gene: TRBJ2-1
abundance: few
CDR3nt: TGCGCCAGCAGCTTGCAAGGGGAGGACAATGAGCAGTTCTTC
CDR3aa: CASSLQGEDNEQFF

v_gene: TRBV11-2
d_gene: TRBD2
j_gene: TRBJ2-1
abundance: -
CDR3nt: TGTGCCAGCAAGCTGGGGAGCGGGGGAGGCGATGAGCAGTTCTTC
CDR3aa: CASKLGSGGGDEQFF

v_gene: TRBV7-2
d_gene: -
j_gene: TRBJ2-1
abundance: -
CDR3nt: TGTGCCACCGCGGTATACAATGAGCAGTTCTTC
CDR3aa: CATAVYNEQFF

v_gene: TRBV7-8
d_gene: -
j_gene: TRBJ1-1
abundance: -
CDR3nt: TGTGCCAGCAGCCAGGACCCGGGAGGGTACACTGAAGCTTTCTTT
CDR3aa: CASSQDPGGYTEAFF

v_gene: TRBV12-2
d_gene: -
j_gene: TRBJ2-5
abundance: few
CDR3nt: TGTGCAAGTCGCTTAGCCGTTGGGGGCCGATCCGGCCAAGAGACCCAGTACTTC
CDR3aa: CASRLAVGGRSGQETQYF

v_gene: TRBV6-6
d_gene: TRBD1
j_gene: TRBJ1-1
abundance: -
CDR3nt: TGTGCCAGCAATGGAGGGGGCGCCGGAACTGAAGCTTTCTTT
CDR3aa: CASNGGGAGTEAFF

v_gene: TRBV30
d_gene: -
j_gene: TRBJ1-6
abundance: -
CDR3nt: TGTGCCTGGAGTAATCCAGGGGACCTCCACTTT
CDR3aa: CAWSNPGDLHF

v_gene: TRBV10-2
d_gene: TRBD1
j_gene: TRBJ2-1
abundance: once
CDR3nt: TGCGCCAGCAGTCCTTCAGGGGGCGCGTACAATGAGCAGTTCTTC
CDR3aa: CASSPSGGAYNEQFF

v_gene: TRBV11-2
d_gene: -
j_gene: TRBJ2-1
abundance: -
CDR3nt: TGTGCCAGCAGCCCTTTCGCGGGGGCTAACAATGAGCAGTTCTTC
CDR3aa: CASSPFAGANNEQFF

v_gene: TRBV19
d_gene: TRBD1
j_gene: TRBJ1-5
abundance: once
CDR3nt: TGTGCCAGTAGTTGGACAGGGGTTCAGCCCCAGCATTTT
CDR3aa: CASSWTGVQPQHF

v_gene: TRBV5-5
d_gene: -
j_gene: TRBJ1-2
abundance: -
CDR3nt: TGTGCCAGCAGCCCGTCCAGAATCTATGGCTACACCTTC
CDR3aa: CASSPSRIYGYTF

v_gene: TRBV7-2
d_gene: -
j_gene: TRBJ2-2
abundance: -
CDR3nt: TGTGCCAGCAGCTTAGCCCCCACATATTCCGGGGAGCTGTTTTTT
CDR3aa: CASSLAPTYSGELFF

v_gene: TRBV9
d_gene: TRBD2
j_gene: TRBJ2-7
abundance: -
CDR3nt: TGTGCCAGCAGCTCCAGCGGGGATTCCTACGAGCAGTACTTC
CDR3aa: CASSSSGDSYEQYF

v_gene: TRBV7-8
d_gene: -
j_gene: TRBJ2-7
abundance: -
CDR3nt: TGTGCCAGCAGCTCGGACTGGGCCGGGGGGCAGTACTTC
CDR3aa: CASSSDWAGGQYF

v_gene: TRBV7-8
d_gene: -
j_gene: TRBJ1-5
abundance: -
CDR3nt: TGTGCCAGCAGCAAGAGGTCGTTAATGTATAGCAATCAGCCCCAGCATTTT
CDR3aa: CASSKRSLMYSNQPQHF

v_gene: TRBV5-1
d_gene: -
j_gene: TRBJ1-5
abundance: -
CDR3nt: TGCGCCAGCAGCGCCCACGGGGGAGGGAATCAGCCCCAGCATTTT
CDR3aa: CASSAHGGGNQPQHF

v_gene: TRBV28
d_gene: -
j_gene: TRBJ2-5
abundance: -
CDR3nt: TGTGCCAGCAGTTTATATTATGGGGGCTCCGAGACCCAGTACTTC
CDR3aa: CASSLYYGGSETQYF

v_gene: TRBV30
d_gene: -
j_gene: TRBJ1-1
abundance: -
CDR3nt: TGTGCCTGGAGTACGGACAGTGAAGCTTTCTTT
CDR3aa: CAWSTDSEAFF

v_gene: TRBV6-1
d_gene: -
j_gene: TRBJ1-2
abundance: few
CDR3nt: TGTGCCAGCAGTGAAAGAGGAGGCTACACCTTC
CDR3aa: CASSERGGYTF

v_gene: TRBV5-1
d_gene: -
j_gene: TRBJ1-3
abundance: -
CDR3nt: TGCGCCAGCACCCCCGGGGAGGTAGCTGGAAACACCATATATTTT
CDR3aa: CASTPGEVAGNTIYF

v_gene: TRBV11-2
d_gene: TRBD1
j_gene: TRBJ2-2
abundance: -
CDR3nt: TGTGCCAGCGGACTTCAGGGGGCGGACACCGGGGAGCTGTTTTTT
CDR3aa: CASGLQGADTGELFF

v_gene: TRBV11-2
d_gene: TRBD1
j_gene: TRBJ1-5
abundance: -
CDR3nt: TGTGCCACCGGACAGGGAATTAATCAGCCCCAGCATTTT
CDR3aa: CATGQGINQPQHF

v_gene: TRBV11-2
d_gene: -
j_gene: TRBJ2-1
abundance: many
CDR3nt: TGTGCCAGCAGCCCGACAATCTCGAATGAGCAGTTCTTC
CDR3aa: CASSPTISNEQFF

v_gene: TRBV19
d_gene: TRBD1
j_gene: TRBJ1-1
abundance: -
CDR3nt: TGTGCCAGTAACTCCCGGGACAGGGGGTACGACACTGAAGCTTTCTTT
CDR3aa: CASNSRDRGYDTEAFF

v_gene: TRBV30
d_gene: TRBD1
j_gene: TRBJ1-5
abundance: once
CDR3nt: TGTGCCTGGAGTATTACAGGGGGCGGTCAGCCCCAGCATTTT
CDR3aa: CAWSITGGGQPQHF

v_gene: TRBV30
d_gene: TRBD1
j_gene: TRBJ1-4
abundance: -
CDR3nt: TGTGCCTGGACCGTAGGGACAGGGGGCAATGAAAAACTGTTTTTT
CDR3aa: CAWTVGTGGNEKLFF

v_gene: TRBV9
d_gene: -
j_gene: TRBJ1-3
abundance: few
CDR3nt: TGTGCCAGCAGCGTAAACACAGGGCACATATATTTT
CDR3aa: CASSVNTGHIYF

v_gene: TRBV6-1
d_gene: -
j_gene: TRBJ1-6
abundance: -
CDR3nt: TGTGCCAGCAGTGAGTCGGGGGGGCTCTATAATTCACCCCTCCACTTT
CDR3aa: CASSESGGLYNSPLHF

v_gene: TRBV2
d_gene: -
j_gene: TRBJ1-1
abundance: -
CDR3nt: TGTGCCAGCAGTTTCATTTTTAACACTGAAGCTTTCTTT
CDR3aa: CASSFIFNTEAFF

v_gene: TRBV15
d_gene: TRBD1
j_gene: TRBJ2-7
abundance: -
CDR3nt: TGTGCCACGGGGGACAGGGGGATCTACGAGCAGTACTTC
CDR3aa: CATGDRGIYEQYF

v_gene: TRBV7-9
d_gene: -
j_gene: TRBJ2-2
abundance: -
CDR3nt: TGTGCCAGCAGCCGCGTGACATTAGTCACCGGGGAGCTGTTTTTT
CDR3aa: CASSRVTLVTGELFF

v_gene: TRBV30
d_gene: TRBD1
j_gene: TRBJ1-2
abundance: -
CDR3nt: TGTGCCGTACGGGGGACAGGCTTTAACTATGGCTACACCTTC
CDR3aa: CAVRGTGFNYGYTF

v_gene: TRBV2
d_gene: -
j_gene: TRBJ2-7
abundance: once
CDR3nt: TGTGCCAGCAGTGAAGCGACAGTGTCCTACGAGCAGTACTTC
CDR3aa: CASSEATVSYEQYF

v_gene: TRBV7-8
d_gene: -
j_gene: TRBJ2-7
abundance: -
CDR3nt: TGTGCCAGCAGGCTTAGGGGCGAGCAGTACTTC
CDR3aa: CASRLRGEQYF

v_gene: TRBV28
d_gene: TRBD2
j_gene: TRBJ2-7
abundance: -
CDR3nt: TGTGCCAGCAGTCCCGGGACTACATACTACGAGCAGTACTTC
CDR3aa: CASSPGTTYYEQYF

v_gene: TRBV7-2
d_gene: -
j_gene: TRBJ2-2
abundance: -
CDR3nt: TGTGCCAGCAGCCCATTTGCGCGGGACCCCGGGGAGCTGTTTTTT
CDR3aa: CASSPFARDPGELFF

v_gene: TRBV19
d_gene: -
j_gene: TRBJ1-4
abundance: -
CDR3nt: TGTGCCAGACAGGAAAAACTGTTTTTT
CDR3aa: CARQEKLFF